A selection of T cell receptor beta chains follows, all from one sample in a study of control samples from healthy donors and cancer patients. TCRdb's table, derived via immunoSEQ multiplex PCR, lists solely in-frame clones and lacks some. The sample has 90,000 or so clones, roughly 80% seen once. Sequencing used PBMCs. The receptor set was obtained from an older man with lung cancer. CDR3s leave out the opening cysteine and the closing phenylalanine or tryptophan.

v_call	j_call	cdr3_aa
TRBV6-5	TRBJ1-6	ASSSSRDSPLH
TRBV5-1	TRBJ2-1	ASSLILTYNEQF
TRBV6-4	TRBJ2-5	ASSEAGGALETQY
TRBV4-1	TRBJ2-5	ASSPNPGTSLETQY
TRBV5-4	TRBJ2-2	ASSSLAGGPGVTGELF
TRBV7-3	TRBJ1-5	ASSFGEGQPQH
TRBV3-1/TRBV3-2	TRBJ2-3	ASSQAGPLIDTQY
TRBV5-6	TRBJ2-3	ASSPGPSTDTQY
TRBV21-1	TRBJ2-5	ASPPSGGRETQY
TRBV5-6	TRBJ1-4	ASRRARGRDEKLF
TRBV5-1	TRBJ2-1	ASRRQTERNEQF
TRBV2	TRBJ1-1	ASKRDLNTEAF
TRBV30	TRBJ1-5	AWSQRGGLHNQPQH
TRBV6-1	TRBJ1-2	ASSELTGSSYT
TRBV18	TRBJ2-7	ASGKGQGFEQY
TRBV7-3	TRBJ1-1	ASSLGYNTEAF
TRBV20-1	TRBJ2-2	SVPSTGELF
TRBV3-1/TRBV3-2	TRBJ2-1	ASSRSGGAKNEQF
TRBV5-1	TRBJ2-1	ASSLEGRDYNEQF
TRBV2	TRBJ2-3	ASTTTSGGVIDTQY
TRBV6-5	TRBJ2-7	ASTPGSGGSYEQY
TRBV3-1/TRBV3-2	TRBJ2-1	ASSHTFLADSYNEQF
TRBV6-6	TRBJ1-2	ASRASAGGDYGYT
TRBV3-1/TRBV3-2	TRBJ2-7	ASNTGTGTEQY
TRBV19	TRBJ2-5	ASSLIATGSQETQY
TRBV20-1	TRBJ1-1	SATPWG